One and the same sample provided the 5 T cell receptor beta chains below, sequenced in a study of identical twins. TCRdb processed the 5' RACE reads anew with MiXCR; each CDR3 protein has one entry. The data contain hundreds of thousands of distinct CDR3 sequences, approximately 8% of them singletons. These records were also assigned to another study, of yellow fever vaccine responses in identical twins.

Sequencing was carried out using CD8+ T cells sorted from blood. These receptors all come from a woman aged 18-29 years in good health.

The chain uses TRBV9 and TRBJ2-3; 8 bases fit TRBD1. Germline V gene lookup returns CDR1 SGDLS and CDR2 YYNGEE. With 3 bases clipped from V and 2 bases from J, the junction kept 11 bases outside the gene matches. This CDR3 contains 17 residues. The DNA of the CDR3 is TGTGCCAGCAGCGCTGCGGACAGGGTCTGGGACACAGATACGCAGTATTTT. It is translated as CASSAADRVWDTDTQYF.

This clonotype was observed at least ten times. The chain carries TRBV24-1 and TRBJ2-1; 7 bases fit TRBD1. V shed 9 bases and J 0 bases; nucleotides not matched to a gene: 1. Germline assignment: CDR1 KGHDR and CDR2 SFDVKD. This CDR3 region has 13 residues. The CDR3 spells CATGTASYNEQFF. In DNA form, the CDR3 reads TGTGCCACCGGGACAGCCTCCTACAATGAGCAGTTCTTC.

The chain couples TRBV9 to TRBJ1-2; no clear D. The CDR3 has 12 residues. The germline CDR1 and CDR2 sequences are SGDLS and YYNGEE. V was shortened by 2 bases and J by 7 bases, with 9 bases between the two germline ends. In nucleotides, the CDR3 is TGTGCCAGCAGCGTGTTTAGCGGTGGCTACACCTTC. Residues: CASSVFSGGYTF.

This clonotype has at least ten counts. The CDR3 region is CASSHLMALGQFF. CDR3 bases: TGTGCCAGCAGCCACCTAATGGCCCTCGGGCAGTTCTTC. The chain links TRBV14 to TRBJ2-1; D gene uncertain. V dropped 3 bases and J dropped 12 bases, with 15 bases sitting between them. CDR1 and CDR2 (germline): SGHDN, FVKESK. The CDR3 totals 13 residues.

This clonotype was seen a handful of times. This chain's CDR3 is CSARVPSGLTAYEQYF. The CDR3 DNA is TGCAGTGCTAGAGTGCCATCGGGACTAACCGCCTACGAGCAGTACTTC. The chain combines TRBV20-1 with TRBJ2-7, with 7 bases aligning to TRBD2. Germline trimming cut 1 base from V and 2 bases from J; bases unmatched to any gene: 11. Germline V lookup: CDR1 DFQATT, CDR2 SNEGSKA (reference sequence). The CDR3 has 16 amino acids.